This T cell receptor beta chain stems from a study of shared clonotypes between healthy human individuals. General study points: Specimens sampled were limited to blood, with tissue repertoires likely differing.

V was shortened by 9 bases and J by 4 bases, with 16 bases between the two germline ends. This CDR3 comprises 14 residues. Germline CDR1 is SNHLY and CDR2 is FYNNEI. On this clone itself: Its antigen is still unknown.

The assay ran at deep level. Some clones are missing from TCRdb's copy, which holds only in-frame ones; the method was immunoSEQ multiplex PCR. The profile covers approximately 2.1 million clones, with over 85% appearing a single time and 0.39% taken by the ten largest. The sample taken for sequencing was naive CD4+ T cells from PBMCs. Stated subset: CD45RA+ positively selected. This clonotype was sampled from a man between 18 and 35 years old in good health. Some clones in this sample may be carry-over from other donors' samples. The chain employs TRBV2 and TRBJ2-1; D ambiguous. The CDR3 bases are TGTGCCAGTTTGGCGACGGCCATTTACAATGAGCAGTTCTTC. Protein sequence: CASLATAIYNEQFF. Full variable domain (outside the CDR3, taken from reference TRBV2 and TRBJ2-1): EPEVTQTPSHQVTQMGQEVILRCVPISNHLYFYWYRQILGQKVEFLVSFYNNEISEKSEIFDDQFSVERPDGSNFTLKIRSTKLEDSAMYFCASLATAIYNEQFFGPGTRLTVL.